What follows are 12 T cell receptor beta chains derived from one specimen sequenced in a study of blood T cell repertoires in COVID-19. The method was immunoSEQ multiplex PCR; TCRdb's version includes in-frame clones alone and lacks a portion of them. The sample has some 400,000 clones; more than 75% are singletons. The source material was peripheral blood. These receptor sequences come from a woman aged 55-69 years with COVID-19, enrolled during active disease.

This clone was recorded only once. V is TRBV11-3 and J is TRBJ2-1, with 10 bases identical to TRBD2. The length of the CDR3 is 15 residues. The J segment lost 8 bases and the V segment lost 1 base, leaving 5 bases of the junction unmatched. The germline gives CDR1 SGHNT, CDR2 YENEEA. This chain's CDR3 is CASSLGTSGLDEQFF. The DNA of the CDR3 is TGTGCCAGCAGCTTAGGGACTAGCGGCTTAGATGAGCAGTTCTTC. The full variable domain, with the rest looked up from reference TRBV11-3 and TRBJ2-1, is EAGVVQSPRYKIIEKKQPVAFWCNPISGHNTLYWYLQNLGQGPELLIRYENEEAVDDSQLPKDRFSAERLKGVDSTLKIQPAELGDSAVYLCASSLGTSGLDEQFFGPGTRLTVL.

The sample holds one count of this clone. V is TRBV4-2 and J is TRBJ1-2; no definite D call. V was clipped by 3 bases and J by 2 bases, with 13 bases between them. CDR1 and CDR2 from the germline V gene are LGHNA and YNFKEQ. The CDR3 has 15 residues. The CDR3 nucleotides are TGTGCCAGCAGCCACCCGACGGGGATGAACTATGGCTACACCTTC. It is translated as CASSHPTGMNYGYTF.

The chain recombines TRBV7-2 with TRBJ1-3; no definite D call. V was trimmed by 7 bases and J by 1 base, leaving 17 bases between them. Germline-derived CDR1 and CDR2 are SGHTA and FQGNSA. CDR3 length equals 16 residues. The CDR3 DNA reads TGTGCCAGCACGGAGAGCCAGATTGTTTCTGGAAACACCATATATTTT. It is translated as CASTESQIVSGNTIYF.

V is TRBV9 and J is TRBJ1-2, with TRBD1 matching 11 bases. CDR1 and CDR2 (germline): SGDLS, YYNGEE. The CDR3 spans 17 residues. Trimming took 3 bases from V and 4 from J; bases not matched to a gene: 11. CDR3 bases: TGTGCCAGCAGCGAACAGGGGACAGGGGGTTCGCTCTATGGCTACACCTTC. Amino acid sequence: CASSEQGTGGSLYGYTF.

In the case of this clone: Within the sample, other DNA sequences also encode this same CDR3. The chain recombines TRBV27 with TRBJ1-2; 7 bases fit TRBD1. The junction had 3 bases not matched to a gene; V was cut back by 4 bases and J by 4 bases. There are 13 residues in the CDR3. The germline V gene encodes CDR1 MNHEY and CDR2 SMNVEV (reference sequence). CDR3 residues: CASSSDRSYGYTF. CDR3 nucleotide sequence: TGTGCCAGCAGTTCGGACAGGTCCTATGGCTACACCTTC.

This chain joins TRBV19 and TRBJ1-1, with 7 bases aligning to TRBD1. Trimming removed 4 bases from V and 3 bases from J; junction bases left unmatched: 8. This CDR3 is built from 15 residues. Per the germline V gene, CDR1 is LNHDA and CDR2 is SQIVND (reference sequence). The CDR3 loop reads CASSTSGTAYTEAFF. The CDR3, as DNA: TGTGCCAGTAGTACCTCCGGGACAGCTTACACTGAAGCTTTCTTT. Based on the CDR3 plus reference TRBV19 and TRBJ1-1, the full variable domain is DGGITQSPKYLFRKEGQNVTLSCEQNLNHDAMYWYRQDPGQGLRLIYYSQIVNDFQKGDIAEGYSVSREKKESFPLTVTSAQKNPTAFYLCASSTSGTAYTEAFFGQGTRLTVV.

The rearrangement uses TRBV7-5 and TRBJ1-4. TRBV7-5 is annotated as a pseudogene. The CDR3 extends over 13 amino acids. CDR3 loop: CVRRWESNEKLFF. In nucleotides, the CDR3 is TGTGTCAGAAGATGGGAGTCTAATGAAAAACTGTTTTTT.

The V and J genes are TRBV2 and TRBJ1-5; D may be TRBD1 (6 bases). The V and J ends lost 6 bases and 6 bases respectively, with 12 bases between them. The CDR3 extends over 13 amino acids. The germline V gene has CDR1 SNHLY and CDR2 FYNNEI. The CDR3 protein is CASRQGERQPQHF. The CDR3 DNA reads TGTGCCAGCAGACAGGGAGAACGTCAGCCCCAGCATTTT.

The rearrangement links TRBV7-3 to TRBJ2-5; 7 nucleotides agree with TRBD1. Germline V gene data show CDR1 as SGHTA and CDR2 as FQGTGA. The CDR3 has 13 residues. Trimming at V came to 5 bases and at J to 3 bases, leaving 3 bases not matched to a gene. DNA of the CDR3: TGTGCCAGCAGCCGTACAGGGGAAGAGACCCAGTACTTC. It encodes CASSRTGEETQYF.

This clone is a singleton in its sample. The chain combines TRBV9 with TRBJ2-7, with 8 nucleotides matching TRBD1. CDR3 length: 14 amino acids. J was trimmed by 3 bases and V by 3 bases; bases with no gene match: 5. CDR1 and CDR2 from the germline V gene are SGDLS and YYNGEE. CDR3 residues: CASSAGDRSYEQYF. For the CDR3, the DNA is TGTGCCAGCAGCGCCGGGGACAGGAGCTACGAGCAGTACTTC.

This chain links TRBV5-4 with TRBJ1-2; 9 nucleotides match TRBD1. The V gene end was trimmed by 4 bases and the J gene end by 10 bases; junction bases not matched to a gene: 14. There are 15 residues in the CDR3. Per the germline V gene, CDR1 is SGHNT and CDR2 is YYREEE (reference sequence). This CDR3 reads CASSPGGQGLINYTF. The CDR3 region has the DNA TGTGCCAGCAGCCCGGGGGGACAGGGATTGATAAACTACACCTTC.

The genes are TRBV5-1 and TRBJ1-2, with D possibly matching TRBD1 (5 bases). From germline, CDR1 is SGHRS and CDR2 YFSETQ. The CDR3 covers 16 residues. V dropped 0 bases and J dropped 2 bases, with 14 bases sitting between them. DNA of the CDR3: TGCGCCAGCAGCTTGGAGGGGCCGCATTTAAACTATGGCTACACCTTC. It yields the protein CASSLEGPHLNYGYTF. The whole variable domain, remainder taken from reference TRBV5-1 and TRBJ1-2, is KAGVTQTPRYLIKTRGQQVTLSCSPISGHRSVSWYQQTPGQGLQFLFEYFSETQRNKGNFPGRFSGRQFSNSRSEMNVSTLELGDSALYLCASSLEGPHLNYGYTFGSGTRLTVV.